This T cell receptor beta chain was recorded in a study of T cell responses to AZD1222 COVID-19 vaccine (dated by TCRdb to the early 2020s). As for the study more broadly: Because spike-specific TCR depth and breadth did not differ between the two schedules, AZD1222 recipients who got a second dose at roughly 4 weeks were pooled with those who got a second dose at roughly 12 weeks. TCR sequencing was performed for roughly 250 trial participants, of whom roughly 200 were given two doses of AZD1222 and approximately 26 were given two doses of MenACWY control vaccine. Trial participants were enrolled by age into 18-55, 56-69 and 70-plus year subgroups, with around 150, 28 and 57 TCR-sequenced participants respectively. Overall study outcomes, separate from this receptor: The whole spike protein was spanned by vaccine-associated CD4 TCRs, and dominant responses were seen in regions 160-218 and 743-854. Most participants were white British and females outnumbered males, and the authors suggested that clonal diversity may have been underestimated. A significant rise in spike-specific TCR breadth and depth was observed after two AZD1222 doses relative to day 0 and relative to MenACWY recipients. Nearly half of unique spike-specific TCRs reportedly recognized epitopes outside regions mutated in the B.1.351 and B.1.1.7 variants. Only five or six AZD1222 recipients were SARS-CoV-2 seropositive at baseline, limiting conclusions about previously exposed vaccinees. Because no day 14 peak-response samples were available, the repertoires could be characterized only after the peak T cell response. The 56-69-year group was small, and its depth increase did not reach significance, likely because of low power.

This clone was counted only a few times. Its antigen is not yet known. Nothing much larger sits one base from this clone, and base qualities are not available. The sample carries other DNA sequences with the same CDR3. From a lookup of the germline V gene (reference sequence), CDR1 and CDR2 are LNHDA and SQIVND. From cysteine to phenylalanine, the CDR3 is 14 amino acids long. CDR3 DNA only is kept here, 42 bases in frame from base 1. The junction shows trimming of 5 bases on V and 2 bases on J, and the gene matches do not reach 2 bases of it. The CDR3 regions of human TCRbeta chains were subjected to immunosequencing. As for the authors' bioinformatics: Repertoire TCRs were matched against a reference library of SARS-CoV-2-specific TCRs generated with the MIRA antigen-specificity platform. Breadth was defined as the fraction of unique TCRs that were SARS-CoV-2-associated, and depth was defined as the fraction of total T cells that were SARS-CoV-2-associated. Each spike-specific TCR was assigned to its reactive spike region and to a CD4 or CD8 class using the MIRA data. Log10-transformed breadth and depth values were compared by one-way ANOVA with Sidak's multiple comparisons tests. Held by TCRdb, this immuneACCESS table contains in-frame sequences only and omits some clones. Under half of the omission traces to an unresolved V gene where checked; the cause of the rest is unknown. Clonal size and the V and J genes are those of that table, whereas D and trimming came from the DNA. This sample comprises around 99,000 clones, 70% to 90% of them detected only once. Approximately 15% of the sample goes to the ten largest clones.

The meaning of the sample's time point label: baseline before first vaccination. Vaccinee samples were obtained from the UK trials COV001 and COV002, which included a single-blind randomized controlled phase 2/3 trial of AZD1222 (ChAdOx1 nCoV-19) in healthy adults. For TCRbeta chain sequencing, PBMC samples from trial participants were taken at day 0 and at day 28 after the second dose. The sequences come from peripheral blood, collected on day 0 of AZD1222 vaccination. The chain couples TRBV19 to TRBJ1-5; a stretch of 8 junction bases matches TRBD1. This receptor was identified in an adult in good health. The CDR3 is CASSLDRGNQPQHF. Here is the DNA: TGTGCCAGTAGTTTGGACAGGGGCAATCAGCCCCAGCATTTT.